The sample holds many counts of the clone carrying this TCR beta chain. Compared with germline, one end of the junction differs, possibly owing to a read error. CDR1 SGDLS and CDR2 YYNGEE come from the germline V gene. The CDR3 length is 15 residues. This entry comes from a study of patients and donors after allogeneic stem cell transplantation. MiXCR was run by TCRdb on the RT-PCR reads, yielding one entry per CDR3 protein. The profile shows under 200,000 distinct CDR3 sequences, approximately 31% of them singletons. Sequenced input: blood, either unsorted or a sorted T cell fraction (not recorded which). The receptor was derived from a human donor who was either an allogeneic HSCT recipient or a stem cell or donor lymphocyte infusion donor (not recorded which). It is not recorded whose cells these are; they may come from a transplant donor. V and J are TRBV9 and TRBJ2-2, with a possible D match to TRBD2 (7 bases). CDR3 in amino acids: CASTVGGAPSGELFF. CDR3 sequence (DNA): TGTGCCAGCACCGTAGGGGGGGCGCCTTCCGGGGAGCTGTTTTTT.